This TCR beta chain comes out of a study of CD8+CD57+ T cells in acquired aplastic anemia. Germline V gene data show CDR1 as LNHDA and CDR2 as SQIVND (reference sequence). V was pared by 8 bases and J by 2 bases, with 9 bases between. The CDR3 length is 12 residues. It was genomic DNA that served as the template for profiling TCR beta VDJ and CDR3. TCRdb reprocessed the reads via MiXCR and lists one record per CDR3 protein. Of around 200,000 distinct CDR3 sequences in the sample, roughly 56% were seen once. The material sequenced was sorted CD4+, CD8+, or CD8+CD57+ T cells (not recorded which) from PBMCs. The rearrangement joins TRBV19 to TRBJ1-1; no definite D call. The TCR was taken from a human donor in good health, serving as a control. The CDR3 bases are TGTGCCAGTCGGATGCCTAACACTGAAGCTTTCTTT. Protein product: CASRMPNTEAFF. Full variable domain (missing parts from reference TRBV19 and TRBJ1-1): DGGITQSPKYLFRKEGQNVTLSCEQNLNHDAMYWYRQDPGQGLRLIYYSQIVNDFQKGDIAEGYSVSREKKESFPLTVTSAQKNPTAFYLCASRMPNTEAFFGQGTRLTVV.